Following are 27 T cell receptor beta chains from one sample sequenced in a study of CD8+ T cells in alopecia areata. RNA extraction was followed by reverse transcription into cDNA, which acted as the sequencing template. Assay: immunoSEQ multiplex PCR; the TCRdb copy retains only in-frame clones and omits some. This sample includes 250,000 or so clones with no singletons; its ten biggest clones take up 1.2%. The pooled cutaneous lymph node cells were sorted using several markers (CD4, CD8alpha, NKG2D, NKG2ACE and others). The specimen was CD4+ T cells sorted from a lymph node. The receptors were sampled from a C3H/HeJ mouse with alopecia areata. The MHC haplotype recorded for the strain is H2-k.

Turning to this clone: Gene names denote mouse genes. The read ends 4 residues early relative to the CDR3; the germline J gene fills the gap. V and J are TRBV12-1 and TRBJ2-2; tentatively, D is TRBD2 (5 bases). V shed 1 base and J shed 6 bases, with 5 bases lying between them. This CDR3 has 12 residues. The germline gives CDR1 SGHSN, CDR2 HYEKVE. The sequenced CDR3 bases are TGTGCCAGCTCTCTTGGGGCCGGG. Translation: CASSLGAG. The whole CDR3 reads CASSLGAGQLYF.

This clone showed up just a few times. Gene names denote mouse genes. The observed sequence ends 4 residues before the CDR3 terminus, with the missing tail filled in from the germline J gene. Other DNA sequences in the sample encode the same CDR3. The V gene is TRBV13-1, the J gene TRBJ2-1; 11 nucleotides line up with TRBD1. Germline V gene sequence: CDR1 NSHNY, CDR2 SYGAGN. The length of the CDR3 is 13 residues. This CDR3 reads CASRDRGRAEQFF. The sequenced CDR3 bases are TGTGCCAGCAGGGACAGGGGGCGGGCT.

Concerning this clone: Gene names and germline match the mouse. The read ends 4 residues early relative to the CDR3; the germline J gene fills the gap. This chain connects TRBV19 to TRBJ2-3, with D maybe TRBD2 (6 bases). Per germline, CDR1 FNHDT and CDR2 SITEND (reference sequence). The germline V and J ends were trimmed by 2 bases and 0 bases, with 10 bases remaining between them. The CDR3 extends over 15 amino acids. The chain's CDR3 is CASSMVWGSAETLYF. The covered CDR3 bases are TGTGCCAGCAGTATGGTCTGGGGTAGTGCAGAA.

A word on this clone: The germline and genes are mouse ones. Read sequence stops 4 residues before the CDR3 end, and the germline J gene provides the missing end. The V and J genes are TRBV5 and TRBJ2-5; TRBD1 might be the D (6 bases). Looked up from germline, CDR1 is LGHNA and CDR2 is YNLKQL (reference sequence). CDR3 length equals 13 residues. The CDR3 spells CASSEDREDTQYF. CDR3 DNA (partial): TGTGCCAGCAGCGAGGACAGAGAAGAC.

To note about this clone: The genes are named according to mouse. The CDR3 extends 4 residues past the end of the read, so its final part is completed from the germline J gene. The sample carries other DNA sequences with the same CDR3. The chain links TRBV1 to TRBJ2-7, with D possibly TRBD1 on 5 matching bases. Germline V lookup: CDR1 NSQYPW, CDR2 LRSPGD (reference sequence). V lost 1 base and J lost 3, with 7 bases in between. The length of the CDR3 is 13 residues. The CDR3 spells CTCSAGTNYEQYF. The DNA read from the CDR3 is TGCACCTGCAGTGCAGGGACAAACTAT.

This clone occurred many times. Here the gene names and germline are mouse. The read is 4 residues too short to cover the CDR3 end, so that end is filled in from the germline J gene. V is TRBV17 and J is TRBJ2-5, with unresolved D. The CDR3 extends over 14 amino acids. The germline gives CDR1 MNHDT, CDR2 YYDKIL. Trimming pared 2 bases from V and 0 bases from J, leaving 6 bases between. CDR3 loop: CASSRRSNQDTQYF. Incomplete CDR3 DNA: TGTGCTAGCAGTAGACGCAGTAACCAAGAC.

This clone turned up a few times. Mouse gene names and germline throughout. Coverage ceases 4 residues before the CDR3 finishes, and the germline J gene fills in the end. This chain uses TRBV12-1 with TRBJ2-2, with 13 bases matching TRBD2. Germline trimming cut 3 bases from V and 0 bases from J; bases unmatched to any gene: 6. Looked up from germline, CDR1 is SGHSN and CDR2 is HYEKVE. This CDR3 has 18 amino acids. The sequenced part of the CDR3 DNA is TGTGCCAGCTCTTCCGGGGACTGGGGGGGGGCAAACACCGGG. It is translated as CASSSGDWGGANTG. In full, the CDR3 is CASSSGDWGGANTGQLYF.

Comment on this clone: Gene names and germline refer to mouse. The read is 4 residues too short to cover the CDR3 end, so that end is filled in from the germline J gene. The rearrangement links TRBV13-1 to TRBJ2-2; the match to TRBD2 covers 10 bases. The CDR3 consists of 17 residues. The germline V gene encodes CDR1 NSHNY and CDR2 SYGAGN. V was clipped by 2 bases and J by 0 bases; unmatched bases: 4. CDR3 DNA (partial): TGTGCCAGCAGTGAAAACTGGGGGGGAGCAAACACCGGG. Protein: CASSENWGGANTG. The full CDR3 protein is CASSENWGGANTGQLYF.

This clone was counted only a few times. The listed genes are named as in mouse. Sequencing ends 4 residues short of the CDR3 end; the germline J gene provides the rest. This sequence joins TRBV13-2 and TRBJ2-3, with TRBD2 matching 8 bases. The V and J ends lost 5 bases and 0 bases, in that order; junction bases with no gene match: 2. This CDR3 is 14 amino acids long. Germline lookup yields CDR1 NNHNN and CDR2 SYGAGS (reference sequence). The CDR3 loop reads CASGWTGSAETLYF. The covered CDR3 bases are TGTGCCAGCGGGTGGACTGGGAGTGCAGAA.

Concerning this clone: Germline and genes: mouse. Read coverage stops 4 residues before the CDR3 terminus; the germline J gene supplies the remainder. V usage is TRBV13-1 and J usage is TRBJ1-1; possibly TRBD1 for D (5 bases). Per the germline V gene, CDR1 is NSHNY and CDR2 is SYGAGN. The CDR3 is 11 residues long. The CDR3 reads CASSRTPEVFF. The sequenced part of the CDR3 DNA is TGTGCCAGCAGTCGGACACCA.

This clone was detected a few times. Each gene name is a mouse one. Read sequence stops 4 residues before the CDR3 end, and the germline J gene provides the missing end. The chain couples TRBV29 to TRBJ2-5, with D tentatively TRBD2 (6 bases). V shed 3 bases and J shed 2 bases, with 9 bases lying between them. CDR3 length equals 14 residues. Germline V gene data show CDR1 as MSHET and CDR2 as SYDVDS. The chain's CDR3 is CASSFSGGQDTQYF. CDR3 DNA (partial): TGTGCTAGCAGTTTCTCGGGGGGCCAAGAC.

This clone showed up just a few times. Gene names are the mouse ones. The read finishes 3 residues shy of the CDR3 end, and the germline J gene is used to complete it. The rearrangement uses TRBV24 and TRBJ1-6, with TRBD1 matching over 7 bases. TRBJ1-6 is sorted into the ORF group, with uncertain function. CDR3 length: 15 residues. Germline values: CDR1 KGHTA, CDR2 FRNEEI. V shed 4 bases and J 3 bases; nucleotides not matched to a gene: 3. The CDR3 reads CASSPAGGYNSPLYF. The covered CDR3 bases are TGTGCCAGCAGTCCGGCAGGGGGCTATAATTCGCCC.

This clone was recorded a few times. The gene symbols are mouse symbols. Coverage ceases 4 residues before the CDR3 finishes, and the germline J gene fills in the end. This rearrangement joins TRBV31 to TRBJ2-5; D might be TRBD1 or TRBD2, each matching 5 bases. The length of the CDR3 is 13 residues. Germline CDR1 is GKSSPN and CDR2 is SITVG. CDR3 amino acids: CAWSLGERDTQYF. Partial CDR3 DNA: TGTGCCTGGAGTCTGGGGGAGCGGGAC. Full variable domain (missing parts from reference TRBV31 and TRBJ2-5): AQTIHQWPVAEIKAVGSPLSLGCTIKGKSSPNLYWYWQATGGTLQQLFYSITVGQVESVVQLNLSASRPKDDQFILSTEKLLLSHSGFYLCAWSLGERDTQYFGPGTRLLVL.

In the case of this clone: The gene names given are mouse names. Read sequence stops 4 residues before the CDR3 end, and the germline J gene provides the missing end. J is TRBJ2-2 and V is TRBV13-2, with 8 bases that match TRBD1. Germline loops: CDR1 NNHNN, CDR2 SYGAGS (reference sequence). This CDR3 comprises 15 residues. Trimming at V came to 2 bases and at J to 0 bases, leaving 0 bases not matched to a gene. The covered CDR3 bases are TGTGCCAGCGGTGAGGGACAGGCAAACACCGGG. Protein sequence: CASGEGQANTG. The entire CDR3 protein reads CASGEGQANTGQLYF.

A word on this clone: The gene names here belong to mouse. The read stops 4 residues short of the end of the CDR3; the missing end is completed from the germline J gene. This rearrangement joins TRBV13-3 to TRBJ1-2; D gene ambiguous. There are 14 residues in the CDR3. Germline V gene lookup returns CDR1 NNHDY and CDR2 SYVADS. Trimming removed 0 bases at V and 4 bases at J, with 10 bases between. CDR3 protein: CASSDGAWGSDYTF. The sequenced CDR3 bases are TGTGCCAGCAGTGATGGGGCCTGGGGCTCC.

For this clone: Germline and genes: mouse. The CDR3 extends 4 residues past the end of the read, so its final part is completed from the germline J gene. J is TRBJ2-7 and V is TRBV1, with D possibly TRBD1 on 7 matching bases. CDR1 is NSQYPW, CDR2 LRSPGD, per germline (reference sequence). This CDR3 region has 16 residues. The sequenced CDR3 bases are TGCACCTGCAGTGCAGATCCAGGGGGGAGGGTTTAT. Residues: CTCSADPGGRVY. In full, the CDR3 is CTCSADPGGRVYEQYF.

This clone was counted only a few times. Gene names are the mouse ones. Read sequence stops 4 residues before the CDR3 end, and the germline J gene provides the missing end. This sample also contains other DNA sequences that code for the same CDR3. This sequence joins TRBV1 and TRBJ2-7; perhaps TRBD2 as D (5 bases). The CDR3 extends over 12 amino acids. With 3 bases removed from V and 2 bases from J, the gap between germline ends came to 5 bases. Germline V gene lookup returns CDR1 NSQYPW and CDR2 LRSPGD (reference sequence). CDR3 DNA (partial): TGCACCTGCAGTGCTGGGGCCTAT. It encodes CTCSAGAY. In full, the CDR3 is CTCSAGAYEQYF. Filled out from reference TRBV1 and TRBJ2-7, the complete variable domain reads VTLLEQNPRWRLVPRGQAVNLRCILKNSQYPWMSWYQQDLQKQLQWLFTLRSPGDKEVKSLPGADYLATRVTDTELRLQVANMSQGRTLYCTCSAGAYEQYFGPGTRLTVL.

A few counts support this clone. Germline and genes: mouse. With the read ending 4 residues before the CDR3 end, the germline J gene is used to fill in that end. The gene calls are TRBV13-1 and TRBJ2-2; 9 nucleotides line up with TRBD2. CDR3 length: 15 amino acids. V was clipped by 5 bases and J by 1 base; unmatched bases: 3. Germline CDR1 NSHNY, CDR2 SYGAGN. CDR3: CASSGDWVNTGQLYF. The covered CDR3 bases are TGTGCCAGCAGCGGGGACTGGGTAAACACCGGG.

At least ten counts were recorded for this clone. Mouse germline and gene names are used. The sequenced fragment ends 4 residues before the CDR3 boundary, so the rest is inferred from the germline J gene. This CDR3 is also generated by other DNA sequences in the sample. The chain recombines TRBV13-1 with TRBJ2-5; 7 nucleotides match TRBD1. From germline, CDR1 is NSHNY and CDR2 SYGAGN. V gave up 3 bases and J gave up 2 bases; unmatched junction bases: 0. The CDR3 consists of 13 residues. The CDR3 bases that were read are TGTGCCAGCAGTGGGACAGGCCAAGAC. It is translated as CASSGTGQD. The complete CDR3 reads CASSGTGQDTQYF.

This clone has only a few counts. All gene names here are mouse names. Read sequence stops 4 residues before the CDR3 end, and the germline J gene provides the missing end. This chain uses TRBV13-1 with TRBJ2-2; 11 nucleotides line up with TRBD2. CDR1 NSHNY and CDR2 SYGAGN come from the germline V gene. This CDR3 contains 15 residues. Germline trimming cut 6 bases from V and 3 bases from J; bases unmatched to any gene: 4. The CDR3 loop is CASTPGLGDTGQLYF. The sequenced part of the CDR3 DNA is TGTGCCAGCACCCCGGGACTGGGGGACACCGGG.

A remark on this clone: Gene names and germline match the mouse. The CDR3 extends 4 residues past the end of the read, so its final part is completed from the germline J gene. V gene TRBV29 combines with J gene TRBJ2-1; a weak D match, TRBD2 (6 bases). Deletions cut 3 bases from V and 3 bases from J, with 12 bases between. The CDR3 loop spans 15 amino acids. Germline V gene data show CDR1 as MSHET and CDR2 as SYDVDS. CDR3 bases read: TGTGCTAGCAGTTTGGGGGGAGGTGGCTATGCT. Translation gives CASSLGGGGYA. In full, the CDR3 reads CASSLGGGGYAEQFF.

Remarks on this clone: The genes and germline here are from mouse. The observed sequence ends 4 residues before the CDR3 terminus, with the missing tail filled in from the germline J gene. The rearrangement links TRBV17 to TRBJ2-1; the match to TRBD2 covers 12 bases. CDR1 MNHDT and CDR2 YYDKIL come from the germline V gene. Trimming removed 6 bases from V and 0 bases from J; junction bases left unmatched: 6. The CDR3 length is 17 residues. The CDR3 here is CASSAGLGGNNYAEQFF. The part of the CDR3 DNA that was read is TGTGCTAGCAGCGCCGGACTGGGGGGGAATAACTATGCT.

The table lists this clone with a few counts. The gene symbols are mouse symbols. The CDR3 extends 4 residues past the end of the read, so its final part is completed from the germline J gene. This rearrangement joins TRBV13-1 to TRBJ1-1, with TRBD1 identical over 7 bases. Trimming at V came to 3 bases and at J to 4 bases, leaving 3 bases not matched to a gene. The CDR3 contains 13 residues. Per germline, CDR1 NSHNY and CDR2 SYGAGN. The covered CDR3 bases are TGTGCCAGCAGTGCGGCAGGGGGCACA. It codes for CASSAAGGT. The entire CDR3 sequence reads CASSAAGGTEVFF.

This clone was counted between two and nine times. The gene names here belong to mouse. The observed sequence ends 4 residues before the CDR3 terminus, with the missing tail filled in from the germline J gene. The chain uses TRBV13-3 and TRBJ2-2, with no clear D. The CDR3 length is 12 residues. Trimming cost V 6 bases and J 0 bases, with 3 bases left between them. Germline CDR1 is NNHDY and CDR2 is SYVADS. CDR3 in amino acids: CASTSNTGQLYF. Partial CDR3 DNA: TGTGCCAGCACCTCAAACACCGGG.

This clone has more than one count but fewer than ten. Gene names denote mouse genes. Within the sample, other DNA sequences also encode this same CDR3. This CDR3 is CASRQSAETLYF. The sequenced part of the CDR3 DNA is TGTGCTAGCAGACAGAGTGCAGAA. The J gene is TRBJ2-3, the V gene TRBV29; D is unresolved. The read falls 4 residues short of the CDR3 end, and the missing part is taken from the germline J gene. The CDR3 totals 12 residues. The germline CDR1 and CDR2 sequences are MSHET and SYDVDS. Trimming removed 6 bases from V and 0 bases from J, with 4 bases in between.

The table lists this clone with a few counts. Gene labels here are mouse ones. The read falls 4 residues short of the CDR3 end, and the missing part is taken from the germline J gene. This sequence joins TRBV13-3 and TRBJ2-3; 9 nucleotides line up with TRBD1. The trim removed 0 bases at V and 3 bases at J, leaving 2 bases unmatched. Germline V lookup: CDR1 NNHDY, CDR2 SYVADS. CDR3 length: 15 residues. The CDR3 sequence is CASSDDGQGAETLYF. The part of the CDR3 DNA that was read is TGTGCCAGCAGTGATGATGGACAGGGGGCAGAA.

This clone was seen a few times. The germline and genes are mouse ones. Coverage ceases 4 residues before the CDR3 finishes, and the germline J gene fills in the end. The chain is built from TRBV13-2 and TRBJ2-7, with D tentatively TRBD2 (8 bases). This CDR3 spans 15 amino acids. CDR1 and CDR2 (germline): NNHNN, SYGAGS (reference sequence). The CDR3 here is CASGDAQGGAYEQYF. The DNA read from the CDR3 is TGTGCCAGCGGTGATGCTCAGGGGGGGGCGTAT.